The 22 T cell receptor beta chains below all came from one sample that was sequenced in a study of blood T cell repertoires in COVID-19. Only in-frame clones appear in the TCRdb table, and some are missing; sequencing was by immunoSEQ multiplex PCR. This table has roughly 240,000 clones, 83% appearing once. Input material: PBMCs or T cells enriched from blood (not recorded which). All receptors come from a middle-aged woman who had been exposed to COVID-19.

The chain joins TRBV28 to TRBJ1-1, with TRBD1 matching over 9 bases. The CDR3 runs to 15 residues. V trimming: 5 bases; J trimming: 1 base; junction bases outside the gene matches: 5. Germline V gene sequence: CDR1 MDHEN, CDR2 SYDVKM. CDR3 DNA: TGTGCCAGCAGTCCCCCGGGACAGGGGAACACTGAAGCTTTCTTT. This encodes CASSPPGQGNTEAFF. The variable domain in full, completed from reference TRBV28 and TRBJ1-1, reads DVKVTQSSRYLVKRTGEKVFLECVQDMDHENMFWYRQDPGLGLRLIYFSYDVKMKEKGDIPEGYSVSREKKERFSLILESASTNQTSMYLCASSPPGQGNTEAFFGQGTRLTVV.

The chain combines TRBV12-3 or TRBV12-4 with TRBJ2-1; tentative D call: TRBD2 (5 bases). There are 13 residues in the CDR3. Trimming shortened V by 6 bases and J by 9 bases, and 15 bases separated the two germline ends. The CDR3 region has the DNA TGTGCCAGCAGGGCAGACTATCTGGGTGAGCAGTTCTTC. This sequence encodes CASRADYLGEQFF.

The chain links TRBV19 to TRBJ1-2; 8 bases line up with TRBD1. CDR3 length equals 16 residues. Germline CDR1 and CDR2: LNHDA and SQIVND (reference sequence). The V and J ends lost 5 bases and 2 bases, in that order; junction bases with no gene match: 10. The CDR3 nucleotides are TGTGCCAGTAGTGTGGACAGGGTCGGGTTGAACTATGGCTACACCTTC. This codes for CASSVDRVGLNYGYTF.

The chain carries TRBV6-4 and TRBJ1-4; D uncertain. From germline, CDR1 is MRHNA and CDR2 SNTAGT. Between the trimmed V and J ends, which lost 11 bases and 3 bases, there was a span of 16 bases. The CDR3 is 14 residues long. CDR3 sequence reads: CAPRQRLSNEKLFF. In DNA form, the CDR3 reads TGTGCCCCCAGGCAGCGGTTGTCTAATGAAAAACTGTTTTTT.

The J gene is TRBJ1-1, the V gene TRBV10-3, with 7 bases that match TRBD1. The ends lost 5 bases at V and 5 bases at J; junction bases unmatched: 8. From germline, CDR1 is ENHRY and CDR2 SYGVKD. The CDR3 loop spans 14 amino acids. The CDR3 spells CAISSTGSETEAFF. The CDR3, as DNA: TGTGCCATCAGTTCGACAGGGTCTGAGACTGAAGCTTTCTTT.

The CDR3 DNA follows: TGTGCCAGCAGCCGCTTGGGACTAGCGGCGACAGATACGCAGTATTTT. The encoded protein is CASSRLGLAATDTQYF. This chain joins TRBV11-2 and TRBJ2-3, with 11 bases identical to TRBD2. Germline V lookup: CDR1 SGHAT, CDR2 FQNNGV. V dropped 5 bases and J dropped 3; count of bases not matched to a gene: 7. This CDR3 is 16 amino acids long.

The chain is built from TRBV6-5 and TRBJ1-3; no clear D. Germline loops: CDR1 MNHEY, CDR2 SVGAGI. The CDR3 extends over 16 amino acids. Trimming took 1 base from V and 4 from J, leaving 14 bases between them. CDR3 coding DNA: TGTGCCAGCAGTTACTTCCCCTTCCAGGTGGGAAACACCATATATTTT. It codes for CASSYFPFQVGNTIYF.

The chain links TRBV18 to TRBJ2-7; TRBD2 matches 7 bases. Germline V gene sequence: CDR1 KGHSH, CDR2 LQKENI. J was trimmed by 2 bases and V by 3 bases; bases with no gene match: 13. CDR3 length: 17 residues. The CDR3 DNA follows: TGTGCCAGCTCACCCAACACGGGGACTAATTTCCCCTACGAGCAGTACTTC. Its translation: CASSPNTGTNFPYEQYF.

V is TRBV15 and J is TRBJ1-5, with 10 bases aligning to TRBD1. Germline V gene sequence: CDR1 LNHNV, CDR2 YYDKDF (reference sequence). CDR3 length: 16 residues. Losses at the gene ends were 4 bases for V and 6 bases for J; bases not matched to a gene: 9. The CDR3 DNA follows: TGTGCCACCAGCACTAGGGACAGGGGTGGAGGTCAGCCCCAGCATTTT. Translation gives CATSTRDRGGGQPQHF.

CDR3 nucleotide sequence: TGTGCCAGCAGCGAAGGACTAGAACTACGGTACAATGAGCAGTTCTTC. This sequence encodes CASSEGLELRYNEQFF. The chain is built from TRBV7-9 and TRBJ2-1; TRBD2 agrees at 7 bases. The germline V gene encodes CDR1 SEHNR and CDR2 FQNEAQ (reference sequence). Trimming cost V 5 bases and J 4 bases; bases outside gene matches: 11. The CDR3 loop spans 16 amino acids.

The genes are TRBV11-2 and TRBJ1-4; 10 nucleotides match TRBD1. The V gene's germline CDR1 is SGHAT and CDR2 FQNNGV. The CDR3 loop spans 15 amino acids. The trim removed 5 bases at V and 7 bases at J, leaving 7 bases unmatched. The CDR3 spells CASSAGGTGVEKLFF. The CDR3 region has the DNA TGTGCCAGCAGCGCGGGGGGGACAGGGGTTGAAAAACTGTTTTTT.

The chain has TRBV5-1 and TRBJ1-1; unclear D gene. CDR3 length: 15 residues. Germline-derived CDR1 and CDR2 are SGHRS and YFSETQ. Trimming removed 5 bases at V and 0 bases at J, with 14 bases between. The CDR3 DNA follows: TGCGCCAGCAGTCCGACGGGAGGGATGAACACTGAAGCTTTCTTT. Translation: CASSPTGGMNTEAFF.

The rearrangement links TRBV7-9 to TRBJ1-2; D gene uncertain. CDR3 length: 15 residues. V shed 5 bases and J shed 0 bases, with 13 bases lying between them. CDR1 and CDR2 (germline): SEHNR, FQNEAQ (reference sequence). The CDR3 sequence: CASSTHGGANYGYTF. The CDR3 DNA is TGTGCCAGCAGCACCCACGGCGGAGCTAACTATGGCTACACCTTC.

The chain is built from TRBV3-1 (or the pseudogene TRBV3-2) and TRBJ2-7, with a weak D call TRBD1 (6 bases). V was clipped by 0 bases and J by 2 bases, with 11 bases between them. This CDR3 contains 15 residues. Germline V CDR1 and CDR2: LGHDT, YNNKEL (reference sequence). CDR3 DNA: TGTGCCAGCAGCCAAGATCCAAGGGGGACCTACGAGCAGTACTTC. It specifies CASSQDPRGTYEQYF.

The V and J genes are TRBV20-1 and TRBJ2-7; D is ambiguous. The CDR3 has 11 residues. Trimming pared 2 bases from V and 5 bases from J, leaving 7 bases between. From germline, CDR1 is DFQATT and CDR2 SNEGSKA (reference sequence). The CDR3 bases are TGCAGTGCTAGACTGGGCCACGAGCAGTACTTC. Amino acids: CSARLGHEQYF.

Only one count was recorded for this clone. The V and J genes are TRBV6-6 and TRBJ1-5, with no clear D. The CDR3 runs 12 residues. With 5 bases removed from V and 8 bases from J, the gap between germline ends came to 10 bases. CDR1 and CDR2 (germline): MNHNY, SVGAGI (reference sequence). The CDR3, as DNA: TGTGCCAGCAGTGTCGGGAGTGAGCCCCAGCATTTT. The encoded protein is CASSVGSEPQHF.

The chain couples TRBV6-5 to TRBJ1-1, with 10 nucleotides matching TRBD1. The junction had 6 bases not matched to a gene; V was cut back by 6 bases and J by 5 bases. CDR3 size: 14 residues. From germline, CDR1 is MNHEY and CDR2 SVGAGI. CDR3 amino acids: CASRRDRGLTEAFF. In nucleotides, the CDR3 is TGTGCCAGCAGGAGGGACAGGGGTTTGACTGAAGCTTTCTTT.

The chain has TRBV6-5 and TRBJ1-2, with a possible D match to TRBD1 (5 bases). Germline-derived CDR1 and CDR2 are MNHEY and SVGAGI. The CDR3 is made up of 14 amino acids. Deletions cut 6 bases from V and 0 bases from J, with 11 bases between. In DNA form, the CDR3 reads TGTGCCAGCAGGAGGACAAGAGCTAACTATGGCTACACCTTC. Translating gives CASRRTRANYGYTF.

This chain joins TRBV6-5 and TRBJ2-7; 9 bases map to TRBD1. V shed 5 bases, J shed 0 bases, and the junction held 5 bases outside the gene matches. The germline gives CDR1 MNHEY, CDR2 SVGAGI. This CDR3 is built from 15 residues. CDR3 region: CASSTGGQGSYEQYF. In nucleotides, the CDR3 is TGTGCCAGCAGTACAGGGGGACAGGGCTCCTACGAGCAGTACTTC.

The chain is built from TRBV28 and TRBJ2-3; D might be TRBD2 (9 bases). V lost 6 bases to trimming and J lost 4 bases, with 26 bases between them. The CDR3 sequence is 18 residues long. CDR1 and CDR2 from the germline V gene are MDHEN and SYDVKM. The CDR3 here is CASRPAGGGGGQPDTQYF. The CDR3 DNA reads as TGTGCCAGCAGACCCGCAGGGGGCGGGGGGGGCCAACCAGATACGCAGTATTTT.

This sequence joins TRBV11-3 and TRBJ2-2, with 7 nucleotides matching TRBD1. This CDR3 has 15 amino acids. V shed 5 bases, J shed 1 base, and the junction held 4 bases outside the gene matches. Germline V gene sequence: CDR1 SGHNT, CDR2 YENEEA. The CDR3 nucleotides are TGTGCCAGCAGCGCACAGGGGCTGAACACCGGGGAGCTGTTTTTT. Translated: CASSAQGLNTGELFF. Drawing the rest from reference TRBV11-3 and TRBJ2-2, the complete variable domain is EAGVVQSPRYKIIEKKQPVAFWCNPISGHNTLYWYLQNLGQGPELLIRYENEEAVDDSQLPKDRFSAERLKGVDSTLKIQPAELGDSAVYLCASSAQGLNTGELFFGEGSRLTVL.

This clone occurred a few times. The CDR3 coding sequence is TGCGCCAGCAGCCCGGGACAACAAGTCACTGAAGCTTTCTTT. This gives the protein CASSPGQQVTEAFF. J is TRBJ1-1 and V is TRBV5-1, with D tentatively TRBD1 (6 bases). The CDR3 length is 14 residues. Trimming stripped 4 bases from V and 4 bases from J, with 14 bases between. Germline V gives CDR1 SGHRS, CDR2 YFSETQ.